The following is a T cell receptor beta chain sequence with its context. Its antigen is undetermined. The germline V gene has CDR1 MNHNS and CDR2 SASEGT. The CDR3 runs to 14 residues. V was clipped by 3 bases and J by 4 bases, with 12 bases between them. A second PCR, run for roughly 7 to 12 cycles, used a sample-barcoded 5' primer plus a J-beta primer mix. Each CDR3 protein gets one entry after TCRdb re-called the 5' RACE reads with MiXCR. The sample holds about 730,000 distinct CDR3 sequences; roughly 43% are singletons and the top ten take more than 20%. The sample belongs to a study of blood T cells in healthy people across ages. Findings and caveats of the study: The study found more naive CD4+ cells and higher diversity in long-lived than aged donors. Observed TCR beta diversity per million T cells went down as age went up. This fall followed a roughly linear course with age.

Input material: blood. The V and J genes are TRBV6-1 and TRBJ2-5; D is ambiguous. The sequence was obtained from a woman aged 60-75 years in good health. The CDR3 loop is CASSDMSRGETQYF. CDR3 DNA sequence: TGTGCCAGCAGTGATATGTCGAGAGGAGAGACCCAGTACTTC.